This T cell receptor (beta chain) was observed in a study of CD8 T cells in ankylosing spondylitis (dated by TCRdb to 2016 to 2017). At the level of the whole study: The study set out to find disease-linked TCR variants by profiling T cell receptor beta repertoires in ankylosing spondylitis patients and healthy donors. The full study cohort comprised around 23 ankylosing spondylitis patients and roughly 110 healthy donors. Peripheral blood samples were taken, and synovial fluid was additionally collected from ankylosing spondylitis patients. Broader findings and caveats from the paper: A TCR beta motif made up of about eight highly homologous amino acid variants appeared to be characteristic of blood from ankylosing spondylitis patients. In peripheral blood, the disease-linked clones were found at relatively low frequencies and had a CD8+ phenotype. The disease-linked clones were reported to be significantly enriched in matched synovial fluid samples from ankylosing spondylitis patients. Some of the motif variants had been reported before in the synovial fluid and blood of reactive arthritis patients, a finding that suggests common disease-initiation mechanisms.

From a lookup of the germline V gene, CDR1 and CDR2 are SGHDN and FVKESK. Inclusive of the bounding cysteine and phenylalanine, the CDR3 is 13 residues long. The kept DNA is CDR3 alone, 39 bases in frame from the first base. Ends trimmed: V by 4 bases, J by 6 bases; bases unmatched to a gene: 2. The instrument was an Illumina HiSeq 2500. Quantitative 5'-RACE with molecular barcodes was the method used to prepare the TCR beta libraries. The paper's processing steps were these. To identify disease-linked TCR variants, a new computational method was used, one built on a probabilistic model of VDJ rearrangement. TCRdb took the public reads, trimmed them with fastp at Q25, ran MiXCR for clone calling and kept in-frame beta chains. For every CDR3 protein sequence, its rows merge into one entry that carries the most common genes and DNA. TCRdb, not the authors, supplied the V and J calls. This sample is represented by some 150,000 distinct CDR3 sequences; 44% of them were singletons. The ten most abundant clones make up approximately 14% of the sample.

This clonotype came up many times. There is no known antigen for this receptor. No much larger clonotype is one base removed from it; base qualities were not supplied. Synovial fluid samples and blood samples obtained from the same ankylosing spondylitis patients were matched. This sequence originates from a male donor with ankylosing spondylitis. Specimen: synovial fluid, either unsorted or a sorted T cell fraction (not recorded which). This chain joins TRBV14 to TRBJ1-5, with 8 bases aligning to TRBD1. The CDR3 reads CASSLTGGQPQHF. The DNA sequence is given as TGTGCCAGCAGCCTTACAGGGGGTCAGCCCCAGCATTTT.